This is a list of T cell receptor beta chains from one sample in a study of graft-versus-host responses after intestinal transplantation. No antigen has been identified for these receptors. Some clones are missing from TCRdb's copy, which holds only in-frame ones; the method was immunoSEQ multiplex PCR. The sample shows about 70,000 clones, approximately 80% of them seen only once. This sample comprised unstimulated CD4+ T cells sorted from spleen or lymph node cells, obtained before transplant. These receptor sequences come from a human donor who was the organ donor for an intestinal transplant. The CDR3 runs from the conserved cysteine through the conserved F or W. A D gene is named only where the DNA matches it firmly. Clone size appears in some rows only: once, few, many, or a class for an expanded clone.

d_call j_call clone_size v_call cdr3_length cdr3_nt cdr3_aa
NA TRBJ1-2 NA TRBV2 14 TGTGCCAGCAGTATCGAGGATGGGAACTATGGCTACACCTTC CASSIEDGNYGYTF
TRBD1 TRBJ1-3 NA TRBV28 15 TGTGCCAGCAGCCCGTGGCAGGGGGTTGGAAACACCATATATTTT CASSPWQGVGNTIYF
NA TRBJ1-1 NA TRBV7-8 15 TGTGCCAGCAGCTTATCTCCTACGAAACTCGGAGGGGCTTTCTTT CASSLSPTKLGGAFF
NA TRBJ2-2 once TRBV9 16 TGTGCCAGCAGCAGGGGCGGCAGGGCTGGCACCGGGGAGCTGTTTTTT CASSRGGRAGTGELFF
TRBD1 TRBJ1-3 NA TRBV4-2 11 TGTGCCAGCAGCCAGAGACAGGGTTTACATTTT CASSQRQGLHF
NA TRBJ1-5 NA TRBV19 16 TGTGCCAGTAGTATAGGCGGGGCTAATAGCAATCAGCCCCAGCATTTT CASSIGGANSNQPQHF
TRBD1 TRBJ1-6 few TRBV5-6 14 TGTGCCAGCAGCACCCGGGACAGACGTTCACCCCTCCACTTT CASSTRDRRSPLHF
NA TRBJ1-4 NA TRBV27 13 TGTGCCAGCAGGACTACAAGGGATGAAAAACTGTTTTTT CASRTTRDEKLFF
TRBD2 TRBJ2-3 NA TRBV6-5 14 TGTGCCAGCAGTCGGACTAGCGGGGGGCAGGGGCAGTATTTT CASSRTSGGQGQYF
NA TRBJ1-2 few TRBV28 13 TGTGCCAGCAGCAAAGGGGGGGCCTATGGCTACACCTTC CASSKGGAYGYTF
NA TRBJ1-3 NA TRBV29-1 14 TGCAGCGTTGAAGGGCGCCTGAATCGGGACACCATATATTTT CSVEGRLNRDTIYF
TRBD2 TRBJ2-1 NA TRBV6-1 13 TGTGCCAGCAAAGCGGGGGGGGCATATGAGCAGTTCTTC CASKAGGAYEQFF
NA TRBJ2-1 NA TRBV6-1 18 TGTGCCAGCAGTGAATTCGTTTCGGGGGGCTCCTCCTACAATGAGCAGTTCTTC CASSEFVSGGSSYNEQFF
NA TRBJ1-1 NA TRBV30 13 TGTGCCGCCACCCAGGGCGTCTTCCCTGAAGCTTTCTTT CAATQGVFPEAFF
NA TRBJ1-1 NA TRBV2 14 TGTGCCAGCAGTGTGGAGCAGGGATTGACTGAAGCTTTCTTT CASSVEQGLTEAFF
NA TRBJ2-1 NA TRBV2 15 TGTGCCAGCAGTGAAAAGGGGGGGAGTTGGGATGAGCAGTTCTTC CASSEKGGSWDEQFF
TRBD1 TRBJ1-4 NA TRBV11-2 18 TGTGCCAGCAGCTTAAAGTTAGGACAGGGGGCGCATGGTGAAAAACTGTTTTTT CASSLKLGQGAHGEKLFF
TRBD1 TRBJ1-6 NA TRBV7-9 15 TGTGCCAGCAGCTTAGGGGACAGGGAAAGATCACCCCTCCACTTT CASSLGDRERSPLHF
TRBD1 TRBJ2-6 NA TRBV28 17 TGTGCCAGCAGTCCCCCCGGGACAGCCTCTGGGGCCAACGTCCTGACTTTC CASSPPGTASGANVLTF
TRBD2 TRBJ2-1 NA TRBV7-3 17 TGTGCCAGCAGCTTATTTAGGATGGTAGCGGGGAACAATGAGCAGTTCTTC CASSLFRMVAGNNEQFF
NA TRBJ2-2 NA TRBV18 16 TGTGCCAGCTCACCGGCCGGGTTTGTTTACACCGGGGAGCTGTTTTTT CASSPAGFVYTGELFF
NA TRBJ1-1 NA TRBV6-4 15 TGTGCCAGCAGTGAGATCCCGGGGGGGAACACTGAAGCTTTCTTT CASSEIPGGNTEAFF
TRBD2 TRBJ2-1 NA TRBV7-3 15 TGTGCCAGCGCCTTTCAGACTAGCGGATACAATGAGCAGTTCTTC CASAFQTSGYNEQFF
TRBD1 TRBJ2-3 NA TRBV2 15 TGTGCCAGCAGTGCGGGACAGTCTAGCACAGATACGCAGTATTTT CASSAGQSSTDTQYF
TRBD1 TRBJ2-6 once TRBV5-6 13 TGTGCCAGCAGCTCTGACAGGGTCAACGTCCTGACTTTC CASSSDRVNVLTF
NA TRBJ1-3 few TRBV19 13 TGTGCCAGTAGTATATCATTACGGAACACCATATATTTT CASSISLRNTIYF
TRBD1 TRBJ1-3 NA TRBV9 16 TGTGCCAGCAGCATAGGGACAGGGAACTCTGGAAACACCATATATTTT CASSIGTGNSGNTIYF
NA TRBJ2-2 NA TRBV7-2 15 TGTGCCAGCAGCTTACCCTTGGACAGATCCGGGGAGCTGTTTTTT CASSLPLDRSGELFF
TRBD1 TRBJ1-5 NA TRBV28 14 TGTGCCAGCAACACTCTTGGGGACAGGCAGCCCCAGCATTTT CASNTLGDRQPQHF
TRBD1 TRBJ1-2 NA TRBV7-9 13 TGTGCCAGCAGCTTACAGGGGGTTGATGGCTACACCTTC CASSLQGVDGYTF
TRBD1 TRBJ1-6 NA TRBV14 16 TGTGCCAGCAGCCCAGACAGGGGGCCCTATAATTCACCCCTCCACTTT CASSPDRGPYNSPLHF
NA TRBJ2-2 NA TRBV14 15 TGTGCCAGCAGCCAAACTAGGATGGGGATAGGGGAGCTGTTTTTT CASSQTRMGIGELFF
NA TRBJ1-6 NA TRBV28 13 TGTGCCAGCAGTCCCGGGACACCGACACCCCTCCACTTT CASSPGTPTPLHF
TRBD2 TRBJ2-1 NA TRBV9 17 TGTGCCAGCAGCGCGCTTTGGGCAGCGGGGGGGATAAATGAGCAGTTCTTC CASSALWAAGGINEQFF
NA TRBJ2-3 NA TRBV7-8 13 TGTGCCAGCAGGCCTTTCAGACTGGATACGCAGTATTTT CASRPFRLDTQYF